One T cell receptor beta chain is described in this entry. Sample-barcoded 5' priming and a J-beta primer mix drove a second PCR of 7 to 11 cycles. Each CDR3 protein is one row after TCRdb ran MiXCR on the 5' RACE reads. The repertoire consists of 1,800,000 or so distinct CDR3 sequences, with more than 35% occurring once and the leading ten covering roughly 24%. Ten milliliters of peripheral blood were drawn from each donor into EDTA-treated tubes. The authors isolated at least 6 million PBMCs per sample. This sample was taken from a study of blood T cells in healthy people across ages. With 2 bases clipped from V and 3 bases from J, the junction kept 6 bases outside the gene matches. The germline CDR1 and CDR2 sequences are DFQATT and SNEGSKA (reference sequence). This CDR3 has 14 amino acids.

This rearrangement joins TRBV20-1 to TRBJ2-7, with 8 bases fitting TRBD1. The TCR sequence derives from a human donor in good health. The sequenced material came from blood. CDR3 in DNA: TGCAGTGCTAGAAGAGGACAGGGACACTACGAGCAGTACTTC. This translates into CSARRGQGHYEQYF.